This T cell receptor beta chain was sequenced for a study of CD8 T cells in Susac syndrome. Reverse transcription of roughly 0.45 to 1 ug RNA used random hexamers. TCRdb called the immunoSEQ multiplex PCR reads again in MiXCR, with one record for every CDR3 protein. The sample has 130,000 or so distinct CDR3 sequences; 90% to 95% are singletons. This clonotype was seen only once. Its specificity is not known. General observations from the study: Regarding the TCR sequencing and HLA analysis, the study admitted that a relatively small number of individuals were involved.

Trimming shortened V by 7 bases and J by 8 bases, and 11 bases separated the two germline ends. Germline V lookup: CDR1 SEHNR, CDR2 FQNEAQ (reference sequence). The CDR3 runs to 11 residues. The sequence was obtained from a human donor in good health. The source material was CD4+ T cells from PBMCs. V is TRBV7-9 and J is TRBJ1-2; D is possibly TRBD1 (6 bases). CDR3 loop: CASISGEGYTF. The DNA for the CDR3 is TGTGCCAGCATATCAGGGGAGGGCTACACCTTC.